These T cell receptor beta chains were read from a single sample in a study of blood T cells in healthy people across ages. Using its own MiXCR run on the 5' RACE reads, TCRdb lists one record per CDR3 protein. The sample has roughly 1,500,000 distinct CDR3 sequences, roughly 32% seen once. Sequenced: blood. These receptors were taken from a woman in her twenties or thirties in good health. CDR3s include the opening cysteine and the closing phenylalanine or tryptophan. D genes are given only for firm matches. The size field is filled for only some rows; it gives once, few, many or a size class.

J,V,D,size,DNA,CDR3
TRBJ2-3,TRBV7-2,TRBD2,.,TGTGCCGGCAGTCCTTCTAGCGGGGGGCGCCCGGATACGCAGTATTTT,CAGSPSSGGRPDTQYF
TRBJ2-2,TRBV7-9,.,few,TGTGCCAGCAGCCGGCAGGACAGCTACACCGGGGAGCTGTTTTTT,CASSRQDSYTGELFF
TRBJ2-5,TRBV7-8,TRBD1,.,TGTGCCAGCAGCTTAGTTGCCGGGACAGTGCTGGGAGAGACCCGGTACTTC,CASSLVAGTVLGETRYF
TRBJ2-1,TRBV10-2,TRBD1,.,TGCGCCAGCCGGGCCAGGGGGACACTCGATGAGCAGTTCTTC,CASRARGTLDEQFF
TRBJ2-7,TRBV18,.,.,TGTGCCAGCTCACGCGAGTCCCAAGGGCTGGGCGAGCAGTACTTC,CASSRESQGLGEQYF
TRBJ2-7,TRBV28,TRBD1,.,TGTGCCAGCCGTCAAGAGGGACAGTCTTCCTACGAGCAGTACTTC,CASRQEGQSSYEQYF
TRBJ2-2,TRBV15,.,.,TGTGCCACCAGCAGAGTAGGGGCCGGGGAGCTGTTTTTT,CATSRVGAGELFF
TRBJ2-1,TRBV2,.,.,TGTGCCAGCACGCGGGCCAGGAATGAGCAGTTCTTC,CASTRARNEQFF
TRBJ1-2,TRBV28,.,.,TGTGCCAGCAAGTTACCGATTCCACCTAACTATGGCTACACCTTC,CASKLPIPPNYGYTF
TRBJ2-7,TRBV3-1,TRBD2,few,TGTGCCAGCAGCCAAGATCAAATAGCGGGAGGGCCTAGCTACGAGCAGTACTTC,CASSQDQIAGGPSYEQYF
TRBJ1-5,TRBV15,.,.,TGTGCCACCAGCAGAGGATCACGGGTTACTGGGCAGCCCCAGCATTTT,CATSRGSRVTGQPQHF
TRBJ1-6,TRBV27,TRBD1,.,TGTGCCAGTAGGGGAATTGACAGGGTTAATTCACCCCTCCACTTT,CASRGIDRVNSPLHF
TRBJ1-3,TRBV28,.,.,TGTGCCAGCAGTGCCGGGACGGTTCCCTCTGGAAACACCATATATTTT,CASSAGTVPSGNTIYF
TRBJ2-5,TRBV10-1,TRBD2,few,TGCGCCAGCAGTGAGTCCGGGGCCGGGGGGAAGACCCAGTACTTC,CASSESGAGGKTQYF
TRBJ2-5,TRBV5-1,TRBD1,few,TGCGCCAGCAGCACCCGGGACAGGGGACTTGGGACCCAGTACTTC,CASSTRDRGLGTQYF
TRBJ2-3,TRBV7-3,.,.,TGTGCCAGCAGCTTAATTGCCCTTGAGGAGCAGTATTTT,CASSLIALEEQYF
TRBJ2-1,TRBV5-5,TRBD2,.,TGTGCCAGCAGTCCGGGACTAGCGGGCAAAAATGAGCAGTTCTTC,CASSPGLAGKNEQFF
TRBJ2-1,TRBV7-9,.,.,TGTGCCAGCAGCCCAAGGTATAGCACCTCGAATAATGAGCAGTTCTTC,CASSPRYSTSNNEQFF
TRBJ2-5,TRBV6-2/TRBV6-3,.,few,TGTGCCAGCAGCCCCGCGGGCATAACGGAAGAGACCCAGTACTTC,CASSPAGITEETQYF
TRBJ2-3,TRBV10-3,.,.,TGTGCCATCAGTGACCACCAAAACGGAGGCCACACAGATACGCAGTATTTT,CAISDHQNGGHTDTQYF
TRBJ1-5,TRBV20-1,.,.,TGCAGTGCTAGAGATAGGGGGGTTGGAGGGGCACAGCCCCAGCATTTT,CSARDRGVGGAQPQHF
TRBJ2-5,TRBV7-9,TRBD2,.,TGTGCCAGCAGCCAACCTCTAAAGTGGGGGGGAAGAGAGACCCAGTACTTC,CASSQPLKWGGRETQYF
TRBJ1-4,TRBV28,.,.,TGTGCCAGCAGTTGGTATCGGGGTAATGAAAAACTGTTTTTT,CASSWYRGNEKLFF
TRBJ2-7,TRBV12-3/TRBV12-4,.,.,TGTGCCAGCAGTTACAATGGGTACAAAGACATCTACGAGCAGTACTTC,CASSYNGYKDIYEQYF
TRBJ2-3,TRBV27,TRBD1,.,TGTGCCAGCAGTCTCTGGACAGGGGGCGCAGATACGCAGTATTTT,CASSLWTGGADTQYF
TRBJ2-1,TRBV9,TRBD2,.,TGTGCCAGCAGCGTAGGAGAGGGGGCTAGCGGGACCTACAATGAGCAGTTCTTC,CASSVGEGASGTYNEQFF
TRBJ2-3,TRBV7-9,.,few,TGTGCCAGCAGCACCCAACCCACAGGGTACCACACAGATACGCAGTATTTT,CASSTQPTGYHTDTQYF
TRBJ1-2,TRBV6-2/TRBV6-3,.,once,TGTGCCGGCAGTCTACAGGGTGGCTATGGCTACACCTTC,CAGSLQGGYGYTF
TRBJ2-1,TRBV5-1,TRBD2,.,TGCGCCAGCAGCTTGGGTAGCGGGGGTCAAAATGAGCAGTTCTTC,CASSLGSGGQNEQFF
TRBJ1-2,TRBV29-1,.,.,TGCAGCGTTGAGGGGAGCAATGGCTACACCTTC,CSVEGSNGYTF
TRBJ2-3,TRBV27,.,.,TGTGCCAGCAGTTTATTGGGGGCGTCGGGCCCAGATACGCAGTATTTT,CASSLLGASGPDTQYF
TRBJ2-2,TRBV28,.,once,TGTGCCAGCACCAAAAGCGGAGGGGGACTACGAGTTGGGAACACCGGGGAGCTGTTTTTT,CASTKSGGGLRVGNTGELFF
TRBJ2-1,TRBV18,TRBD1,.,TGTGCCAGCTCGACGACAGGGGTCAATGAGCAGTTCTTC,CASSTTGVNEQFF
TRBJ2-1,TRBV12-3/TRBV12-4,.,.,TGTGCCAGCACCCTGACCCAACCCGACAATGAGCAGTTCTTC,CASTLTQPDNEQFF
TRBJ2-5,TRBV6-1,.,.,TGTGCCAGCAATAAAGCGTCGCAAGCCCTTACTAATCAGACCCAGTACTTC,CASNKASQALTNQTQYF
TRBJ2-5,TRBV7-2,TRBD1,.,TGTGCCAGCAGGTCAACAGGGACAGGGTCTCAAGAGACCCAGTACTTC,CASRSTGTGSQETQYF
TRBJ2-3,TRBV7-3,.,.,TGTGCCAGCAGCTTAAATACTGGCGGGGGCACAGATACGCAGTATTTT,CASSLNTGGGTDTQYF
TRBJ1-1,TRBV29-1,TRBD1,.,TGCAGCGTAAGACAGGGGGCTAGGTACACTGAAGCTTTCTTT,CSVRQGARYTEAFF
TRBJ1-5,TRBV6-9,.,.,TGTGCCAGCAGCCATTATCCGTTGCCCCAGCATTTT,CASSHYPLPQHF
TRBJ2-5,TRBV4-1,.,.,TGCGCCAGCAGCCAAGCCCTCCGGGATCGGGACAAGTCCTGTGAGCAGTACTTC,CASSQALRDRDKSCEQYF
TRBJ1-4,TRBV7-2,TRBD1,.,TGTGCCAGCAGCCCCTACGACAGGGCGTATAATGAAAAACGGTTTTTT,CASSPYDRAYNEKRFF
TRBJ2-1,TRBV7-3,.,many,TGTGCCAGCAGCTTAGGCTGGGGAAACAATGAGCAGTTCTTC,CASSLGWGNNEQFF
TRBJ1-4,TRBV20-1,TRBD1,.,TGCAGTGCTCGAGAGCCCGGGACAGTGAGGGAAAAACTGTTTTTT,CSAREPGTVREKLFF
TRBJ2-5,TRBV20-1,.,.,TGCAGCCCTCTTGGGGAGGTCCAAGAGACCCAGTACTTC,CSPLGEVQETQYF
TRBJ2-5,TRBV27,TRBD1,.,TGTGCCAGCAGTTCCAGGGGGCGTCGAGAGACCCAGTACTTC,CASSSRGRRETQYF
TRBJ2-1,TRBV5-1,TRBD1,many,TGCGCCAGCAGCCGTATCGGACAGGGGGCCCTACGAACCTACAATGAGCAGTTCTTC,CASSRIGQGALRTYNEQFF
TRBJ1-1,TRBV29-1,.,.,TGCAGCGCGCCAAACACTAAAGCTTTCTTT,CSAPNTKAFF